This T cell receptor beta chain was obtained from a study of OX40 agonist ivuxolimab in advanced cancers. General observations from the study: Within 6 weeks, CD4+ and CD8+ blood T cells expanded clonally at 0.1 to 3.0 mg/kg. The work left the antigen specificity of expanded peripheral T cells undetermined.

Here immunoSEQ multiplex PCR was the method, and the copy in TCRdb shows in-frame clones only, minus some. Of tens of thousands of clones detected, roughly 93% appear once; the ten largest clones hold 15% to 20%. Notes on this clone: Its antigen is unknown. The sample holds other DNA sequences that translate to the same CDR3.

CDR1 is SGHRS, CDR2 YFSETQ, per germline. Trimming at V came to 1 base and at J to 0 bases, leaving 17 bases not matched to a gene. There are 20 residues in the CDR3. The source was CD4+ or CD8+ T cells sorted from blood, collected in a trial of the OX40 agonist ivuxolimab. V gene TRBV5-1 combines with J gene TRBJ2-3; TRBD2 aligns across 7 bases. The sequence was obtained from an adult with an advanced solid tumor such as melanoma, head and neck, liver or kidney cancer. CDR3: CASSLRLREGRSPSTDTQYF. As DNA, the CDR3 is TGCGCCAGCAGCTTGAGGTTGAGGGAGGGTCGATCCCCTAGCACAGATACGCAGTATTTT.